This TCR beta chain was identified in a study of T-cell reconstitution after alpha-beta-depleted transplantation in children. Whole-study findings and limits: From surviving recipient T cells and thymic progenitors came the high day-60 TCRbeta diversity observed in some patients. Fresh T-cell production supplied most of the T-cell counts and diversity seen one year after transplant. As was reported, about two months after transplant, alpha-beta T cells came from several hundred expanded graft clones.

CDR3 length: 14 residues. The ends lost 0 bases at V and 5 bases at J; junction bases unmatched: 3. Germline CDR1 reads MDHEN; CDR2 reads SYDVKM. Unique molecular identifiers were used to barcode this TCRbeta library. Each CDR3 protein gets one entry after TCRdb re-called the PCR reads with MiXCR. The table has about 110,000 distinct CDR3 sequences, about 6.5% seen once. This clonotype came up many times. Its antigen is not identified. Sequencing was performed on PBMCs, mostly from graft donor cells, taken 360 days after TCRalphabeta/CD19-depleted stem cell transplant. This chain uses TRBV28 with TRBJ2-7; 8 nucleotides agree with TRBD1. The receptor was isolated from a male patient aged 2 to 9 who had a stem cell transplant for acute lymphoblastic leukemia, so the T cells may come from the graft donor. The CDR3 DNA reads TGTGCCAGCAGTTTATGGGACAGGGCGGACGAGCAGTACTTC. As protein: CASSLWDRADEQYF.